This T cell receptor (beta chain) derives from a study of T cell responses to AZD1222 COVID-19 vaccine. General study findings and limits: Donors were mostly white British, more females; clonal diversity possibly underestimated. Two AZD1222 administrations were followed by greater Spike-specific TCR breadth and depth. Targeting of unmutated variant regions was reportedly seen in nearly half of spike-specific TCRs.

Data came from immunoSEQ multiplex PCR; TCRdb stores just in-frame clones and leaves some out. The repertoire holds some 90,000 clones, around 91% seen once, with around 5.2% in the top ten. V lost 5 bases to trimming and J lost 0 bases, with 11 bases between them. The CDR3 length is 15 residues. From germline, CDR1 is SGHNT and CDR2 YENEEA. Points on this clone: The antigen is not known.

The V and J genes are TRBV11-3 and TRBJ2-1; perhaps TRBD1 as D (6 bases). The clonotype originates from an adult in good health. This sample comprised peripheral blood, obtained on day 0 of MenACWY control vaccination. CDR3 sequence: CASSLTGISYNEQFF. The DNA of the CDR3 is TGTGCCAGCAGCCTCACAGGGATCTCCTACAATGAGCAGTTCTTC.